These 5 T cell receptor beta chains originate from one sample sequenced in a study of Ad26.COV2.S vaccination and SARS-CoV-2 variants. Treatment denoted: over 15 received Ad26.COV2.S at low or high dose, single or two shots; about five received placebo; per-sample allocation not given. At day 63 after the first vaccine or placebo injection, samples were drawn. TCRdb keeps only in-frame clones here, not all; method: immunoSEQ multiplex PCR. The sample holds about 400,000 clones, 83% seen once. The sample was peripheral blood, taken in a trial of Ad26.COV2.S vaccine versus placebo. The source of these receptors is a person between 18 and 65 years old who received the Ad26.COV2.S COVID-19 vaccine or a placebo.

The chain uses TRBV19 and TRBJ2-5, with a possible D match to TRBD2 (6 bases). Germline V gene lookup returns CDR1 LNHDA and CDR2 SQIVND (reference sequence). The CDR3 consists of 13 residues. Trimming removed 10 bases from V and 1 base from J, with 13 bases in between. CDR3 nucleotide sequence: TGTGCCACTCGTAGGAGGGGCCAAGAGACCCAGTACTTC. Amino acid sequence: CATRRRGQETQYF.

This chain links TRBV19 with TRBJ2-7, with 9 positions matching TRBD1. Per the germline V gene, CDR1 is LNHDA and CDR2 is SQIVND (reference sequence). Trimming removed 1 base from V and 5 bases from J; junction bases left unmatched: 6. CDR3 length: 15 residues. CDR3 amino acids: CASSIATGGNDEQYF. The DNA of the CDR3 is TGTGCCAGTAGTATAGCCACAGGGGGCAACGACGAGCAGTACTTC.

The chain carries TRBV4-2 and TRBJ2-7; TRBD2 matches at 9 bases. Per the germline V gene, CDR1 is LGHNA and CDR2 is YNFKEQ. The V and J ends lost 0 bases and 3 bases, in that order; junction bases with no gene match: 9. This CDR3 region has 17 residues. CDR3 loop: CASSQEGPSGASYEQYF. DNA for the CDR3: TGTGCCAGCAGCCAAGAAGGTCCTAGCGGGGCAAGCTACGAGCAGTACTTC.

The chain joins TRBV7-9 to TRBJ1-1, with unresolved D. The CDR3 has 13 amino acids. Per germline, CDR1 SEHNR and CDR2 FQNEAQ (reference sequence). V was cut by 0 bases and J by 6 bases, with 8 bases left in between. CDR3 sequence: CASSLAGAAEAFF. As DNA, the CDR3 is TGTGCCAGCAGCTTAGCGGGAGCAGCTGAAGCTTTCTTT.

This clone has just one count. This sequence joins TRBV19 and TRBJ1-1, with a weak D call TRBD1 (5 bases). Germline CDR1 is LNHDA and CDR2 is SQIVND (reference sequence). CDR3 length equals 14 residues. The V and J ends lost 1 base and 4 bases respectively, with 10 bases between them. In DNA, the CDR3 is TGTGCCAGTAGTATAGTTGGCGGGGGCACTGAAGCTTTCTTT. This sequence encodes CASSIVGGGTEAFF.